This entry is about one T cell receptor (beta chain). The antigen it recognizes is unknown. No qualities accompany the bases; no much larger clone lies one base away. Sequences LGHDT (CDR1) and YNNKEL (CDR2) are obtained from the germline V gene (reference sequence). CDR3 length: 16 amino acids, cysteine to phenylalanine. Only the CDR3 portion is preserved as DNA: 48 bases, with reading frame beginning at the first base. V is cut back by 2 bases and J by 5 bases, with 10 bases in the junction unmatched. The immunoSEQ Assay, a bias-controlled multiplex PCR, was used to amplify TCRbeta CDR3 regions from genomic DNA. For the original study's pipeline: The number of nucleated cells in each sample was estimated from the amplification of reference gene primers within the assay. Sequence reads were collapsed and filtered to measure the absolute abundance of every unique TCRbeta CDR3 rearrangement. For each sample, productive Simpson clonality was calculated as the square root of Simpson's diversity index over productive rearrangements. In TCRdb, the immuneACCESS table is reduced to in-frame sequences with V and J assigned. These tables do not hold every clone; where another copy was compared, an unresolved V gene accounts for under half, and the others remain unexplained. D and trimming were read from the DNA, whereas the V and J calls and clone size are those reported in that table. The sample records around 85,000 clones, roughly 90% of which are singletons. Of the sample, 0.95% to 1.5% is held by the ten largest clones.

In the prospective study, participants were 18 to 89 years old, resided in 24 geographic areas of the United States, and were enrolled through a virtual design. To assign participants to cohorts, the prospective study relied on clinical history that participants themselves reported in a screening survey and a study questionnaire. Each participant in the prospective study had whole blood, serum and a nasopharyngeal or oropharyngeal swab collected by mobile phlebotomists. Over a roughly 2-month period, participants in the prospective study had the option of providing additional blood draws and questionnaires. Before DNA extraction, blood samples from the prospective study were shipped at room temperature or frozen. The data stem from a study of blood T cell repertoires in COVID-19 (dated by TCRdb to between 2020 and 2021). About the study as a whole: The collaborator samples originated in the United States, Italy and Spain and spanned the acute and convalescent phases of COVID-19. Deeply sampled blood TCRbeta repertoires from subjects exposed to, actively infected with, or recovered from COVID-19 were included in the dataset. Nearly every sample came with metadata listing a de-identified subject ID, COVID-19 status, age in years and sex. Where available, HLA class I and class II types were obtained from metadata supplied by the sample provider rather than from assay-based typing. Samples came from the ongoing ImmuneRACE study (first 160 participants) plus 1,254 subjects from 6 global collaborators. The repertoires were released in a freely available public database intended as a resource for research on the immune response to SARS-CoV-2. The material from the prospective study consisted of cDNA or gDNA derived from T cells, B-cell-depleted T cells, or PBMCs.

Beyond this particular receptor, the publication reports: How much clinical and demographic metadata was included differed by source and by participant, and the metadata was provided uncurated.

The sequenced sample was PBMCs or T cells enriched from blood (not recorded which). The chain joins TRBV3-1 (or the pseudogene TRBV3-2) to TRBJ1-1; TRBD1 fits 8 bases in the junction. This sequence originates from a woman aged 45-65 years with acute COVID-19. The base sequence is TGTGCCAGCAGCCAAAGACAGGGGCCCCTGGGAACTGAAGCTTTCTTT. Its amino acids are CASSQRQGPLGTEAFF.